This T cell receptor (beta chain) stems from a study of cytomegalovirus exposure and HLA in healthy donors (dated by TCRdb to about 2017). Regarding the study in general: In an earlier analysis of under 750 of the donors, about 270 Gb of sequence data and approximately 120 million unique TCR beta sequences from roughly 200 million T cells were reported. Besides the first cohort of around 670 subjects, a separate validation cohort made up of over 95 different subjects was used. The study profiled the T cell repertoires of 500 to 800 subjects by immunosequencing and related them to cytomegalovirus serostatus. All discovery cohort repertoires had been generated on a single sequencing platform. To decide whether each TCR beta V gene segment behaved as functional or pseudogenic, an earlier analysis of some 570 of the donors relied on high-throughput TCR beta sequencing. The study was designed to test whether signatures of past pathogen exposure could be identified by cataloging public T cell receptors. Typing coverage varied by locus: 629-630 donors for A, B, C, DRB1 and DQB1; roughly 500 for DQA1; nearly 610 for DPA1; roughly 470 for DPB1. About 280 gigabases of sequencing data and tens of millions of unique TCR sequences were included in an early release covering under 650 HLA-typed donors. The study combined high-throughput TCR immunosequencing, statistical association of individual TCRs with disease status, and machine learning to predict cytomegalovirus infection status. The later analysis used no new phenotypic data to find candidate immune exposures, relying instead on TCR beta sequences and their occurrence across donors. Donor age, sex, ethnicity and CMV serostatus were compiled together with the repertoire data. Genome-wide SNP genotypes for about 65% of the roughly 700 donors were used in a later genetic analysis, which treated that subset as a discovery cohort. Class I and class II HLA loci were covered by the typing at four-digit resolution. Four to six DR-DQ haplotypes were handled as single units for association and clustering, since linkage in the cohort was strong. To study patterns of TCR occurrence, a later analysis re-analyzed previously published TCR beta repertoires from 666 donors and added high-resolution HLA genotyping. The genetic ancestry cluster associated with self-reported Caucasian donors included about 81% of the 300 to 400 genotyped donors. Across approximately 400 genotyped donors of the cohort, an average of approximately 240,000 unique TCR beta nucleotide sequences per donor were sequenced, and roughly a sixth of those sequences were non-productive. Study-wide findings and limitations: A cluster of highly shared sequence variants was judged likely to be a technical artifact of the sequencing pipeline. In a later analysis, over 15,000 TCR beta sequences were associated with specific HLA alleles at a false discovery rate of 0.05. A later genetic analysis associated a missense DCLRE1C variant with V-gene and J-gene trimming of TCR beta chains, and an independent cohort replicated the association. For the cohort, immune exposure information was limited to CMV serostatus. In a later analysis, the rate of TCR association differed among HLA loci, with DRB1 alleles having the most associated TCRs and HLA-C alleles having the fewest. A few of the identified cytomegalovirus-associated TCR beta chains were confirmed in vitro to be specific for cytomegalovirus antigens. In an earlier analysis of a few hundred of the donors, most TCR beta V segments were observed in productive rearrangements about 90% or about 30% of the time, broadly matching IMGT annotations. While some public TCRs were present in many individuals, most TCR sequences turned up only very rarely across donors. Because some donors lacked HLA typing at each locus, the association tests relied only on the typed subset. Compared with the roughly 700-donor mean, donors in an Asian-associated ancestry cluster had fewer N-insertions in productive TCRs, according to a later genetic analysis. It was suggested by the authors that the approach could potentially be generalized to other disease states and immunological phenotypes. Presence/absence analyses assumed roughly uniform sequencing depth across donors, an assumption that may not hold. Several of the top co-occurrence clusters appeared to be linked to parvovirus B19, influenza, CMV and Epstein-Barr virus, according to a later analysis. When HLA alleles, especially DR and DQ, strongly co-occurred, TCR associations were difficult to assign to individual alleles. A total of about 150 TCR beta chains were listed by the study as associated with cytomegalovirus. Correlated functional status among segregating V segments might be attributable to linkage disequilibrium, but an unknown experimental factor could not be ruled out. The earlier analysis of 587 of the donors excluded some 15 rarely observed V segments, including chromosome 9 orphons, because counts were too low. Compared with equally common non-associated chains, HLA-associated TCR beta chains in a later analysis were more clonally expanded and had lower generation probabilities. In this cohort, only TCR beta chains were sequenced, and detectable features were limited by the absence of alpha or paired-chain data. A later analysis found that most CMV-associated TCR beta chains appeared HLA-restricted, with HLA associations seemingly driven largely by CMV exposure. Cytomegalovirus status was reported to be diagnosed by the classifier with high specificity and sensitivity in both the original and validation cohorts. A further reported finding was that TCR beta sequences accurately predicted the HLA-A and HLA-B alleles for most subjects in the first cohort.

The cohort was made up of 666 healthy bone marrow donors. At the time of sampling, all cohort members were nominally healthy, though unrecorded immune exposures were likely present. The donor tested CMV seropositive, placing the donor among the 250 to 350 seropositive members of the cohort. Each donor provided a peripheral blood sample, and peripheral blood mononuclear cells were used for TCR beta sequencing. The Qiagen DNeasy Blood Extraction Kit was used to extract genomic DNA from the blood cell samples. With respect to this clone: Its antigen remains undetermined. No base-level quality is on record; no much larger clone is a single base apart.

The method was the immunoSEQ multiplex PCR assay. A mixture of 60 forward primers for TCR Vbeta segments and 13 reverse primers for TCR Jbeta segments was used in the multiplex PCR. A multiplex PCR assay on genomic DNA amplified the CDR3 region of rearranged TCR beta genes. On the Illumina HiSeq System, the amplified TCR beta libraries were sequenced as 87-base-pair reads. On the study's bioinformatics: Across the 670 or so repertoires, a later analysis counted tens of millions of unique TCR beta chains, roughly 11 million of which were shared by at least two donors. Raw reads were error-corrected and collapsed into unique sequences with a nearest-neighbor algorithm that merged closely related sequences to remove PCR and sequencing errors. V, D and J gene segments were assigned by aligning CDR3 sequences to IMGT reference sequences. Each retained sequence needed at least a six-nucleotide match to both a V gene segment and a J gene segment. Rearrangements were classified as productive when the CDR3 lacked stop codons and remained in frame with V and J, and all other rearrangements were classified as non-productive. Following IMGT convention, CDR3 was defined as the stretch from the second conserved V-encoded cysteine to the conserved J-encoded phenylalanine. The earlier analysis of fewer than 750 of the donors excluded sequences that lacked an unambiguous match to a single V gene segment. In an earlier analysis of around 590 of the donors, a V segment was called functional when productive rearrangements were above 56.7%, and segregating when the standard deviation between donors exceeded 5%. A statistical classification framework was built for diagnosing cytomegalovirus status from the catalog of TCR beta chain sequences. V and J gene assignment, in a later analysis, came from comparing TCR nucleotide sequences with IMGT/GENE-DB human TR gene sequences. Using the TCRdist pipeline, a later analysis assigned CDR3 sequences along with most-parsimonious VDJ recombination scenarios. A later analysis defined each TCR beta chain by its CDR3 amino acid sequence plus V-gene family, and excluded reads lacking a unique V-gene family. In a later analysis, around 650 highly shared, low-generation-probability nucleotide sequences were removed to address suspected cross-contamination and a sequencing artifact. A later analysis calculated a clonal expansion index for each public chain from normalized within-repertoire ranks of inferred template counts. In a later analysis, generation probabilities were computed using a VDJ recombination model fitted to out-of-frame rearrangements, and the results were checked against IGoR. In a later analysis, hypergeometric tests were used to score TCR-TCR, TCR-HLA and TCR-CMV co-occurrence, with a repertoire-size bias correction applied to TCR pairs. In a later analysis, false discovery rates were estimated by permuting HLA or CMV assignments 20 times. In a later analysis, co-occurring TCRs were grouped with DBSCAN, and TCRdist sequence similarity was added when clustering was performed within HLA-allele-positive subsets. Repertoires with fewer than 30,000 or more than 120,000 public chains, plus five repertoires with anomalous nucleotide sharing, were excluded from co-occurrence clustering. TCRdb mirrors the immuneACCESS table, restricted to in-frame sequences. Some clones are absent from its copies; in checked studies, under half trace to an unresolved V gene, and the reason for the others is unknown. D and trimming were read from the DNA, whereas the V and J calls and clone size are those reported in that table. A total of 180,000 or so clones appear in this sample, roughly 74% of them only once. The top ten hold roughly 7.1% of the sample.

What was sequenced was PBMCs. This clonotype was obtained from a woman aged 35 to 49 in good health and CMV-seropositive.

The CDR3 is CASSLTYTSGSTDTQYF. The DNA is as follows: TGTGCCAGCAGCTTAACGTATACTAGCGGAAGCACAGATACGCAGTATTTT. The V gene is TRBV7-3 and the J gene is TRBJ2-3; TRBD2 matches 8 bases in the middle. From the germline V gene, CDR1 is SGHTA and CDR2 is FQGTGA. From V the trimming removes 0 bases and from J it removes 0 bases, while the gene matches leave 5 bases of the junction unaccounted for. The CDR3 measures 17 amino acids from cysteine to phenylalanine. Here the CDR3 DNA is all that survives: 51 bases in frame from base 1.